This TCR beta chain was obtained from a study of graft-versus-host responses after intestinal transplantation. Some clones are missing from TCRdb's copy, which holds only in-frame ones; the method was immunoSEQ multiplex PCR. This sample has some 77,000 clones, with about nine tenths found just once. Germline V gives CDR1 GTSNPN, CDR2 SVGIG (reference sequence). V lost 5 bases to trimming and J lost 8 bases, with 13 bases between them. The CDR3 totals 12 residues. The TCR originated in a human patient who received an intestinal transplant, so some T cells may come from the graft donor. The starting material was PBMCs, obtained 98 days after intestinal transplantation. The V and J genes are TRBV30 and TRBJ2-1; D unclear. CDR3 region: CAWARGRDEQFF. The DNA for the CDR3 is TGTGCCTGGGCTAGAGGAAGAGATGAGCAGTTCTTC.